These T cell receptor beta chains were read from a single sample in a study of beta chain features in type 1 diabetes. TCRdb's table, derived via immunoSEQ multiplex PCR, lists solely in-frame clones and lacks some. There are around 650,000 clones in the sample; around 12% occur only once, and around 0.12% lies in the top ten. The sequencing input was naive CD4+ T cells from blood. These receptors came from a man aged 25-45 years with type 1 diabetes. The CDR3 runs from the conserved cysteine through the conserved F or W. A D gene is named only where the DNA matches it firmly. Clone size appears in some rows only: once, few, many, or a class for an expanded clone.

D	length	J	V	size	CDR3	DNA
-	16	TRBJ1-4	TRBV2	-	CASSEEGRGVGEKLFF	TGTGCCAGCAGTGAAGAAGGGAGAGGGGTCGGGGAAAAACTGTTTTTT
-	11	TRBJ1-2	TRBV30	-	CAWSDEKGYTF	TGTGCCTGGAGTGATGAGAAGGGCTACACCTTC
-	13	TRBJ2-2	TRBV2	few	CASREQHTGELFF	TGTGCCAGCCGGGAGCAACACACCGGGGAGCTGTTTTTT
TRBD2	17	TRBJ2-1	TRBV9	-	CASSVGKKGLAVHEQFF	TGTGCCAGCAGCGTAGGTAAAAAGGGACTAGCGGTACATGAGCAGTTCTTC
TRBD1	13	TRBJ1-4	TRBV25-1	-	CASRRQGDEKLFF	TGTGCCAGCAGGAGACAGGGGGATGAAAAACTGTTTTTT
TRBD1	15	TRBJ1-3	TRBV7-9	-	CASSPRTGAGNTIYF	TGTGCCAGCAGCCCTCGCACAGGGGCCGGAAACACCATATATTTT
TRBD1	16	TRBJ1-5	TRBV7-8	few	CASSLIGDSVSQPQHF	TGTGCCAGCAGCTTAATTGGGGACAGTGTATCTCAGCCCCAGCATTTT
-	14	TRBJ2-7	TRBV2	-	CASSEAPSSYEQYF	TGTGCCAGCAGTGAAGCACCGAGCTCCTACGAGCAGTACTTC
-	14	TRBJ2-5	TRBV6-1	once	CASSVGAVQETQYF	TGTGCCAGCAGTGTGGGGGCGGTGCAAGAGACCCAGTACTTC
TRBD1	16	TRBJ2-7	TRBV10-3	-	CAISANPGTGRYEQYF	TGTGCCATCAGTGCTAATCCCGGGACAGGGCGCTACGAGCAGTACTTC
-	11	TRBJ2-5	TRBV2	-	CASSLRETQYF	TGTGCCAGCAGTCTCAGGGAGACCCAGTACTTC
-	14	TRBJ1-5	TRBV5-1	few	CASSSGGVDQPQHF	TGCGCCAGCAGCTCGGGGGGTGTGGATCAGCCCCAGCATTTT
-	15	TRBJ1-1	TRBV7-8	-	CASSLVGGQNTEAFF	TGTGCCAGCAGCTTAGTTGGGGGGCAGAACACTGAAGCTTTCTTT
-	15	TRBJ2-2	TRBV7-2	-	CASSLGQPNTGELFF	TGTGCCAGCAGCCTGGGGCAGCCGAACACCGGGGAGCTGTTTTTT
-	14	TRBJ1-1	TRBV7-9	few	CASSLNTVNTEAFF	TGTGCCAGCAGCTTAAATACAGTTAACACTGAAGCTTTCTTT
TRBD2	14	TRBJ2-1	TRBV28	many	CASLAGETYNEQFF	TGTGCCAGCTTAGCGGGGGAAACCTACAATGAGCAGTTCTTC
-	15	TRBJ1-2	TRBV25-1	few	CASSGGVVSVYGYTF	TGTGCCAGCAGTGGGGGAGTGGTTTCGGTCTATGGCTACACCTTC
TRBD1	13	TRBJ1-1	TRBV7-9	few	CASSLGQGAEAFF	TGTGCCAGCAGCTTAGGACAGGGGGCTGAAGCTTTCTTT
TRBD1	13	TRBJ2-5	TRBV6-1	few	CASDRAYQETQYF	TGTGCCAGCGACAGGGCGTACCAAGAGACCCAGTACTTC
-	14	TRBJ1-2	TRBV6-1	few	CASSPGTTNYGYTF	TGTGCCAGCAGTCCAGGGACGACTAACTATGGCTACACCTTC
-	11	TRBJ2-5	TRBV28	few	CASSIWETQYF	TGTGCCAGCAGCATTTGGGAGACCCAGTACTTC
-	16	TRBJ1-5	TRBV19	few	CASSSPQRGSNQPQHF	TGTGCCAGTAGTTCCCCCCAGCGGGGGAGCAATCAGCCCCAGCATTTT
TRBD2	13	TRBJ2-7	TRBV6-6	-	CASSRGSGGEQYF	TGTGCCAGCAGCAGGGGTTCGGGAGGGGAGCAGTACTTC
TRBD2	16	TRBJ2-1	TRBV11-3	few	CASSLDGLGTYNEQFF	TGTGCCAGCAGCTTAGATGGACTAGGGACCTACAATGAGCAGTTCTTC
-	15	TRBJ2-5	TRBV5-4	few	CASSLGEGVMETQYF	TGTGCCAGCAGCTTGGGAGAGGGGGTCATGGAGACCCAGTACTTC
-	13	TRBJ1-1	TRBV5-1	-	CASSPGQNTEAFF	TGCGCCAGCAGCCCCGGACAGAACACTGAAGCTTTCTTT
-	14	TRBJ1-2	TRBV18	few	CASSPLQDGDGYTF	TGTGCCAGCTCACCACTTCAGGACGGCGATGGCTACACCTTC
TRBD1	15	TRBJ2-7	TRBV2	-	CASSRPGQERYEQYF	TGTGCCAGCAGTCGACCGGGACAGGAACGGTACGAGCAGTACTTC
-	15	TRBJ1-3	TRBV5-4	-	CASSLVGMEGNTIYF	TGTGCCAGCAGCTTGGTAGGGATGGAAGGAAACACCATATATTTT
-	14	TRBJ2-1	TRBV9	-	CASNPRGSLNEQFF	TGTGCCAGCAACCCTCGGGGCTCCCTCAATGAGCAGTTCTTC
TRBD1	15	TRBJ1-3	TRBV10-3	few	CAISERTGAIDTIYF	TGTGCCATCAGTGAGAGGACAGGGGCAATCGACACCATATATTTT
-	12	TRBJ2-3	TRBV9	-	CASSLGTDTQYF	TGTGCCAGCAGCCTTGGCACAGATACGCAGTATTTT
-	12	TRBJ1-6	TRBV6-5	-	CASSSHNSPLHF	TGTGCCAGCAGTTCACATAATTCACCCCTCCACTTT
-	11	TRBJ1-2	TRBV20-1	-	CSASVPGGYTF	TGCAGTGCTAGCGTTCCAGGGGGCTACACCTTC
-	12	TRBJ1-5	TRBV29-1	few	CSVRDSDQPQHF	TGCAGCGTTCGGGACTCGGATCAGCCCCAGCATTTT
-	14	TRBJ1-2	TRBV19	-	CASSIQERGYGYTF	TGTGCCAGTAGTATACAGGAACGGGGCTATGGCTACACCTTC
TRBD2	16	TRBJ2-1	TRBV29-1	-	CSVTVGAGGPYNEQFF	TGCAGCGTTACTGTAGGGGCGGGGGGGCCCTACAATGAGCAGTTCTTC
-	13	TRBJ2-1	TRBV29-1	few	CSVENSFHNEQFF	TGCAGCGTTGAAAACAGTTTTCACAATGAGCAGTTCTTC
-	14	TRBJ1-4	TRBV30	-	CAWSNTGRGEKLFF	TGTGCCTGGAGTAACACGGGGAGGGGTGAAAAACTGTTTTTT
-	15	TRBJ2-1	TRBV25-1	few	CASMPPGTYYNEQFF	TGTGCCAGCATGCCTCCCGGGACCTATTACAATGAGCAGTTCTTC
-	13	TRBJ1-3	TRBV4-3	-	CASSQETGNTIYF	TGCGCCAGCAGCCAAGAGACAGGAAACACCATATATTTT
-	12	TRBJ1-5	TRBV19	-	CASIGGRQPQHF	TGTGCCAGTATTGGGGGGCGACAGCCCCAGCATTTT
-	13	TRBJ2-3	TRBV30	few	CALGGSSTDTQYF	TGTGCCTTGGGGGGTTCTAGCACAGATACGCAGTATTTT
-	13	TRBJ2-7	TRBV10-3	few	CAIKKTFGYEQYF	TGTGCCATCAAAAAGACATTCGGCTACGAGCAGTACTTC
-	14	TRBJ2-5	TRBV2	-	CASSVVGDQETQYF	TGTGCCAGCAGTGTGGTGGGGGACCAAGAGACCCAGTACTTC
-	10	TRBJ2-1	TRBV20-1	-	CSATSNEQFF	TGCAGTGCTACATCCAATGAGCAGTTCTTC
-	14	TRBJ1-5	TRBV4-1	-	CASSRQGRNQPQHF	TGCGCCAGCAGCCGGCAGGGGCGCAATCAGCCCCAGCATTTT
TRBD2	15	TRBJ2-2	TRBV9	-	CASSTSGGNPGELFF	TGTGCCAGCAGCACCAGCGGGGGGAACCCCGGGGAGCTGTTTTTT
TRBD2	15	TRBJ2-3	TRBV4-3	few	CASSQRGVRSDTQYF	TGCGCCAGCAGCCAACGGGGGGTCCGGTCGGATACGCAGTATTTT